A selection of T cell receptor beta chains follows, all from one sample in a study of blood T cells in healthy people across ages. TCRdb used MiXCR to reprocess the 5' RACE reads, holding one entry per CDR3 protein. The sample holds hundreds of thousands of distinct CDR3 sequences, approximately 40% seen once. The sequenced material came from blood. The receptors here all came from a man aged 80 or over in good health. CDR3s include the opening cysteine and the closing phenylalanine or tryptophan. A D gene is named only where the DNA matches it firmly. Not all rows give a size; the values are once, few, many and, for expanded clones, a class.

NA	TRBV25-1	few	TRBJ2-7	TGTGCCAGCAGTTTATTCCGAGTGGCTACCGACGAGCAGTACTTC	CASSLFRVATDEQYF
NA	TRBV7-2	NA	TRBJ2-5	TGTGCCAGCAGCACCCAGGGGCTGCAAGAGACCCAGTACTTC	CASSTQGLQETQYF
NA	TRBV20-1	NA	TRBJ2-4	TGCAGTGCTAGATTCGGGACAGCCAAAAACATTCAGTACTTC	CSARFGTAKNIQYF
TRBD1	TRBV20-1	NA	TRBJ2-7	TGCAGTGCTAGTGTGGTCGGGACAGCCTACGAGCAGTACTTC	CSASVVGTAYEQYF
TRBD2	TRBV5-1	NA	TRBJ2-7	TGCGCCAGCAGCTCCGGGACTACCTTATCCTACGAGCAGTACTTC	CASSSGTTLSYEQYF
TRBD1	TRBV29-1	many	TRBJ2-6	TGCAGCGTTGACGCCACCGGGACAGGTTACTCTGGGGCCAACGTCCTGACTTTC	CSVDATGTGYSGANVLTF
TRBD1	TRBV7-3	NA	TRBJ2-2	TGTGCCAGCAGCCGACAGGGGGTCCCCGGGGAGCTGTTTTTT	CASSRQGVPGELFF
TRBD2	TRBV5-1	many	TRBJ2-5	TGCGCCAGCAGCCGGACTAGCCGACAAGAGACCCAGTACTTC	CASSRTSRQETQYF
TRBD2	TRBV11-2	few	TRBJ2-1	TGTGCCAGCAGCCCCCCTAGCGGAACTTCCTACAATGAGCAGTTCTTC	CASSPPSGTSYNEQFF
TRBD2	TRBV20-1	few	TRBJ2-1	TGCAGTGCTCTAGCCCTAGCGGGTAAACACAATGAGCAGTTCTTC	CSALALAGKHNEQFF
NA	TRBV20-1	NA	TRBJ2-7	TGCAGTGCTACGGGACTTCATCGGCTCGAGCAGTACTTC	CSATGLHRLEQYF
NA	TRBV11-2	few	TRBJ2-2	TGTGCCAGCAGGCTGACAGGTCAGAACACCGGGGAGCTGTTTTTT	CASRLTGQNTGELFF
NA	TRBV6-2/TRBV6-3	many	TRBJ2-7	TGTGCCAGCAGACACCTTTACGAGCAGTACTTC	CASRHLYEQYF
NA	TRBV5-1	NA	TRBJ2-5	TGCGCCAGCATGTACACCGGGAGAGAGACCCAGTACTTC	CASMYTGRETQYF
NA	TRBV5-1	NA	TRBJ2-2	TGCGCCAGCAGCTCAACGGGACTCTCCACCGGGGAGCTGTTTTTT	CASSSTGLSTGELFF
TRBD1	TRBV7-8	NA	TRBJ2-6	TGTGCCAGCAGCCGAGGGACAGGGGCTGGGGCCAACGTCCTGACTTTC	CASSRGTGAGANVLTF
NA	TRBV6-2/TRBV6-3	few	TRBJ2-3	TGTGCCAGCAGACTCCTCCCTAGGGATACGCAGTATTTT	CASRLLPRDTQYF
NA	TRBV11-2	NA	TRBJ1-4	TGTGCCAGCAGCCCCATGACAGGCGGCACGAATGAAAAACTGTTTTTT	CASSPMTGGTNEKLFF
NA	TRBV29-1	few	TRBJ1-1	TGCAGCGTTGCCCCTCCGGGCACTGAAGCTTTCTTT	CSVAPPGTEAFF
NA	TRBV7-9	NA	TRBJ2-1	TGTGCCAGCAGTTCTATAGCGGCTACTTACAATGAGCAGTTCTTC	CASSSIAATYNEQFF
NA	TRBV20-1	few	TRBJ2-7	TGCAGTGCTAGAACAGGGTTAGAAGGGGGCGAGCAGTACTTC	CSARTGLEGGEQYF
TRBD2	TRBV4-2	NA	TRBJ2-4	TGTGCCAGCAGCCAAACCACCGTAGCGGGGGTTGGAAACATTCAGTACTTC	CASSQTTVAGVGNIQYF
TRBD2	TRBV20-1	NA	TRBJ2-1	TGCAGTGTGAGGCTAGCGGGTCTCAATGAGCAGTTCTTC	CSVRLAGLNEQFF
NA	TRBV28	many	TRBJ2-7	TGTGCCAGCAGTTCCAATCCGGGACCCCCCTACGAGCAGTACTTC	CASSSNPGPPYEQYF
TRBD2	TRBV27	few	TRBJ2-1	TGTGCCAGCAGTTTAAGCCCCGCGCTAGCGGGATACAATGAGCAGTTCTTC	CASSLSPALAGYNEQFF
NA	TRBV6-2/TRBV6-3	NA	TRBJ1-3	TGTGCCAGCAGCCCCGGACGGAACTCTGGAAACACCATATATTTT	CASSPGRNSGNTIYF
TRBD1	TRBV20-1	NA	TRBJ2-4	TGCAGTGCTCTGGCAGGGGGAGCAGGGGCCAAAAACATTCAGTACTTC	CSALAGGAGAKNIQYF